The entry that follows covers one TCR beta chain sequence. The method was immunoSEQ multiplex PCR; TCRdb's version includes in-frame clones alone and lacks a portion of them. This sample has tens of thousands of clones; 80% to 90% occur once, and the top ten carry around 35%. The sample originates from a study of blood T cell repertoires in COVID-19. Study in general: The samples span acute and convalescent COVID-19 from the United States, Italy and Spain.

V lost 5 bases, J lost 4 bases, and 6 bases stayed unmatched. The CDR3 is made up of 14 amino acids. Germline-derived CDR1 and CDR2 are GTSNPN and SVGIG (reference sequence). J is TRBJ1-5 and V is TRBV30; 9 bases line up with TRBD1. This clonotype was obtained from a man aged 70-80 years with acute or convalescent COVID-19. The material sequenced was peripheral blood. The chain's CDR3 is CAWSSGTGNQPQHF. CDR3 sequence (DNA): TGTGCCTGGTCTTCCGGGACAGGGAATCAGCCCCAGCATTTT.